This record covers a single T cell receptor beta chain. Method: immunoSEQ multiplex PCR; TCRdb's copy keeps in-frame clones and lacks some. The table shows more than 95,000 clones, with approximately 90% occurring only once. CDR1 SGHAT and CDR2 FQNNGV come from the germline V gene. This CDR3 has 14 amino acids. V lost 8 bases, J lost 4 bases, and 15 bases lay in between. The data originate from a study of PD-L1 blockade in urothelial cancer. About the research overall: Atezolizumab at 1,200 mg intravenously every 3 weeks was started by patients in about 2014.

Time point denoted: peripheral blood 6 weeks after treatment start. Each patient's cancer was a locally advanced or metastatic urothelial carcinoma. The material sequenced was PBMCs, taken around atezolizumab (anti-PD-L1) treatment. This chain links TRBV11-2 with TRBJ2-1, with D perhaps matching TRBD1 (6 bases). This TCR came from a man in his sixties with urothelial cancer. The CDR3 region has the DNA TGTGCCAGCTCCTGGGGGCTGGGTTACAATGAGCAGTTCTTC. Residues: CASSWGLGYNEQFF.